This TCR beta chain was identified in a study of shared clonotypes between healthy human individuals. About the study: Each donor had three CD4 naive, three CD4 memory, two CD8 naive and one CD8 memory plate.

With 2 bases clipped from V and 2 bases from J, the junction kept 12 bases outside the gene matches. Germline lookup yields CDR1 LNHDA and CDR2 SQIVND (reference sequence). The CDR3 runs to 17 residues. Some 30,000 T cell genomes, or about 200 ng DNA, went into the sorted-subset replicate PCRs. Measured with immunoSEQ multiplex PCR; TCRdb has only the in-frame clones, and not every one. The sample includes some 2 million clones, over 85% of them seen just once. The sequence derives from a man younger than 30 in good health. The sample consisted of naive CD4+ T cells sorted from blood. Subset specified: CD45RA+ positively selected. The chain joins TRBV19 to TRBJ2-7, with 7 bases lining up with TRBD1. As DNA, the CDR3 is TGTGCCAGTAGTATAAGAGGTCGAGTGGACAGGCCCTACGAGCAGTACTTC. This codes for CASSIRGRVDRPYEQYF.